This T cell receptor (beta chain) was found in a study of OX40 agonist ivuxolimab in advanced cancers. Regarding the complete study: Ivuxolimab was an agonistic, fully human IgG2 monoclonal antibody directed against OX40 (CD134), a costimulatory receptor. Intravenous ivuxolimab was administered to patients every 2 weeks at six dose levels: 0.01, 0.1, 0.3, 1.5, 3 and 10 mg/kg. Of the approximately 50 dose-escalation patients, hepatocellular carcinoma was present in approximately 20, melanoma in roughly 15, renal cell carcinoma in 9 and head and neck cancer in 9. The dose-escalation cohort was roughly 80% male with a mean age of approximately 59 years, ranging from about 20 to 80. Patients were allowed to have had prior anti-PD-1, anti-PD-L1 or anti-CTLA-4 therapy, and 40% of the dose-escalation patients had previously received checkpoint inhibitors. Three dose-escalation patients achieved partial responses, one with hepatocellular carcinoma and two with cutaneous melanoma. The point of sequencing TCRbeta in the periphery was to test whether ivuxolimab changed TCR sequence diversity and drove clonal T-cell expansion. The paper covers the monotherapy dose-escalation part of the phase I ivuxolimab trial, which included N of about 50 patients.

Study-level results and caveats: Low levels of normalized T-cell clonal expansion were also seen in some patients who did not respond. The antigen specificity of the clonally expanded peripheral T cells was not determined. On average, CD8+ T cells showed more expanded clones than CD4+ T cells after ivuxolimab. At doses of 0.1 to 3.0 mg/kg, clonal expansion of both CD4+ and CD8+ blood T cells was observed from baseline to week 6. In partial responders in the 0.1-3.0 mg/kg groups, normalized peripheral clonal expansion was found to be among the lowest, especially among CD8+ T cells.

The germline V gene (reference sequence) sets CDR1 to LNHDA and CDR2 to SQIVND. Its CDR3 holds 16 amino acids, cysteine through phenylalanine. The read is trimmed to its CDR3 DNA, 48 bases read in frame from base 1. From V the trimming removes 7 bases and from J it removes 3 bases, while the gene matches leave 12 bases of the junction unaccounted for. Patients with a history of autoimmune disease or receiving systemic immunosuppression were excluded from the trial. Peripheral blood for TCR sequencing was drawn from every dose cohort at baseline, at cycle 4 day 1 and at cycle 7 day 1. Samples were obtained from an open-label, multicenter, first-in-human phase I dose-escalation trial of ivuxolimab. Adults with locally advanced or metastatic melanoma, renal cell carcinoma, hepatocellular carcinoma or head and neck squamous cell carcinoma were enrolled in the trial. Before TCR sequencing, CD4+ T cells and CD8+ T cells were sorted from peripheral blood as separate populations.

This clone was counted between two and nine times. The specificity of this receptor is unknown. No quality values exist for individual bases; no much larger clone is one base distant. Genomic DNA was isolated from the sorted cells so that the TCRbeta CDR3 region could be sequenced. TCRbeta CDR3 regions were sequenced using the immunoSEQ Assay. TCRdb carries this immuneACCESS record with in-frame sequences only. Its versions omit some clonotypes, under half of them owing to an unresolved V gene in the studies checked, with the rest unexplained. The sample has some 66,000 clones on record, 88% of them singletons. The ten largest clones capture approximately 0.3% of the sample.

The sequence was obtained from an adult with an advanced solid tumor such as melanoma, head and neck, liver or kidney cancer. The chain is made from TRBV19 and TRBJ1-5; 7 bases in the junction line up with TRBD1. The material sequenced was CD4+ or CD8+ T cells sorted from blood, taken in a trial of the OX40 agonist ivuxolimab. CDR3 loop: CASTLGPDRDNQPQHF. The nucleotides are TGTGCCAGTACTCTGGGGCCCGACAGGGACAATCAGCCCCAGCATTTT.